This T cell receptor beta chain was profiled in a study of blood T cell repertoires in COVID-19. About the research overall: COVID-19 samples from acute and convalescent phases originated in the United States, Italy and Spain. Sample material is recorded as cDNA or gDNA derived from T cells, B-cell-depleted T cells, or PBMCs.

Authors' data handling: Amplifying reference gene primers gave estimates of nucleated cell counts. Sequenced by immunoSEQ multiplex PCR; TCRdb stores in-frame clones only, minus some. From that table come the V and J calls and clone size; the DNA was used to work out D and trimming. The sample comprises about 11,000 clones, around 91% of which are singletons, and about 9.4% rests with the top ten. Trimming left V 3 bases short and J 0 bases short, with 11 bases between. CDR3 length equals 16 residues. The germline V gene has CDR1 KGHSH and CDR2 LQKENI. Only a few counts were recorded for this clone. Sequences were obtained from peripheral blood. The V and J genes are TRBV18 and TRBJ2-2, with D possibly being TRBD1 (6 bases). The TCR comes from a human donor in a cohort sampled during active COVID-19. CDR3 protein: CASSPRTDANTGELFF. The CDR3, as DNA: TGTGCCAGCTCACCTCGGACAGACGCGAACACCGGGGAGCTGTTTTTT.